These T cell receptor beta chains were read from a single sample in a study of cytomegalovirus exposure and HLA in healthy donors. The assay was immunoSEQ multiplex PCR, and TCRdb's table has in-frame clones only and misses some. Of roughly 130,000 clones listed, approximately 80% are singletons. Sample: PBMCs. These receptors were taken from a male donor in good health and CMV-seropositive. CDR3s include the opening cysteine and the closing phenylalanine or tryptophan. D genes are given only for firm matches. Size is stated for part of the rows, as once, few or many counts, or as a class when the clone is expanded.

-	-	TRBV6-1	TRBJ2-2	TGTGCCAGCAGTGAAGGGGTAGGGGGGGTCGCCGGGGAGCTGTTTTTT	CASSEGVGGVAGELFF
-	-	TRBV7-9	TRBJ2-7	TGTGCCAGCAGCCCGTGGGACACAGGCTACGAGCAGTACTTC	CASSPWDTGYEQYF
once	TRBD2	TRBV11-2	TRBJ2-7	TGTGCCAGCAGCTTAGGCCGAACTAGCGGGACCTCCTACGAGCAGTACTTC	CASSLGRTSGTSYEQYF
once	-	TRBV4-2	TRBJ2-1	TGTGCCAGCAGCCAATCAAACAAAGGGCCAGGGCTCCATGAGCAGTTCTTC	CASSQSNKGPGLHEQFF
-	TRBD2	TRBV2	TRBJ2-7	TGTGCCAGCAATCTAGCGGGGGGCTACGAGCAGTACTTC	CASNLAGGYEQYF
once	-	TRBV11-2	TRBJ2-7	TGTGCCAGCAGCTTCCTCGAGCAGTACTTC	CASSFLEQYF
-	-	TRBV2	TRBJ2-2	TGTGCCAGCAGTGCCACCCACGCGGACACCGGGGAGCTGTTTTTT	CASSATHADTGELFF
-	-	TRBV15	TRBJ1-2	TGTGCCACCAGCAGGGGGGAAGGAGGGAGTGGCTACACCTTC	CATSRGEGGSGYTF
-	TRBD2	TRBV11-3	TRBJ2-7	TGTGCCAGCAGCTTAGAGGGACTAGCGGGAGGAACGGAGCAGTACTTC	CASSLEGLAGGTEQYF
once	-	TRBV6-5	TRBJ2-3	TGTGCCAGCAGTTTCGGGGTAGGGAGTCATACGCAGTATTTT	CASSFGVGSHTQYF
-	-	TRBV28	TRBJ2-5	TGTGCCAGCAGTCGCCAGGGGAGAGAGACCCAGTACTTC	CASSRQGRETQYF
once	-	TRBV19	TRBJ1-5	TGTGCCAGTAGTATAGATCGCGGGGCAGGTAGCGTTGGGCAGCCCCAGCATTTT	CASSIDRGAGSVGQPQHF
once	-	TRBV10-3	TRBJ1-1	TGTGCCGCCGGACAGCCTGCAAACACTGAAGCTTTCTTT	CAAGQPANTEAFF
-	-	TRBV4-3	TRBJ2-7	TGCGCCAGCAGCCAAGAGAAGGGGCCCTACGAGCAGTACTTC	CASSQEKGPYEQYF
-	-	TRBV7-2	TRBJ2-3	TGTGCCAGCAAAACTCAAAGGAGACCAGATACGCAGTATTTT	CASKTQRRPDTQYF
-	TRBD2	TRBV5-1	TRBJ2-4	TGCGCCAGCAGCTTACTAGCGGGGGGGACGGTGTCCAAAAACATTCAGTACTTC	CASSLLAGGTVSKNIQYF
-	TRBD1	TRBV28	TRBJ1-2	TGTGCCAGCAGTCGTCCCACACAGGGGTCTCCCTTATATGGCTACACCTTC	CASSRPTQGSPLYGYTF
-	TRBD2	TRBV2	TRBJ2-1	TGTGCCAGCACCCCTGGGCGGGAGAACATATACAATGAGCAGTTCTTC	CASTPGRENIYNEQFF
-	TRBD1	TRBV30	TRBJ1-4	TGTGCCTGGAGTAAGGACAGGGCGAATGAAAAACTGTTTTTT	CAWSKDRANEKLFF
-	TRBD2	TRBV2	TRBJ2-7	TGTGCCAGCAGGAGCGGGAGAGTGTCTTACGAGCAGTACTTC	CASRSGRVSYEQYF
-	-	TRBV30	TRBJ1-5	TGTGCCTGGAGTCAGGGTGACGGTCAGCCCCAGCATTTT	CAWSQGDGQPQHF
-	TRBD1	TRBV4-1	TRBJ2-7	TGCGCCAGCAGCCTGACAGGGGCCCCTCTCGAGCAGTACTTC	CASSLTGAPLEQYF
-	-	TRBV6-5	TRBJ1-5	TGTGCCAGCAGTTACGGAGGGGTGGGGCAGCCCCAGCATTTT	CASSYGGVGQPQHF
-	TRBD2	TRBV28	TRBJ2-1	TGTGCCAGCAGTCCCCCTAGCGGGGGGTACAATGAGCAGTTCTTC	CASSPPSGGYNEQFF
-	-	TRBV19	TRBJ2-5	TGTGCCAGTAGTATGGGTGGGGCCTTGTACCAAGAGACCCAGTACTTC	CASSMGGALYQETQYF
-	TRBD2	TRBV27	TRBJ2-7	TGTGCCAGCAGCTGGACGGGACTAGCGGACCTACCCTACGAGCAGTACTTC	CASSWTGLADLPYEQYF
-	TRBD2	TRBV7-6	TRBJ2-1	TGTGCCAGCAGCTTGAGCCCCGGGACTAACAACAATGAGCAGTTCTTC	CASSLSPGTNNNEQFF
-	-	TRBV19	TRBJ1-4	TGTGCCAGTGCCATCCAGGCAAATGAAAAACTGTTTTTT	CASAIQANEKLFF
-	TRBD2	TRBV7-9	TRBJ2-1	TGTGCCAGCAGCCCCCACCGGGGAGGGAAGTACAATGAGCAGTTCTTC	CASSPHRGGKYNEQFF
-	TRBD2	TRBV7-2	TRBJ2-5	TGTGCCAGCAGCTCCGTAGCGGGAGGGCGGGAGACCCAGTACTTC	CASSSVAGGRETQYF
-	-	TRBV28	TRBJ1-3	TGTGCCAGCAGTTTATCCCTGGGCTCTGGAAACGCCATATATTTT	CASSLSLGSGNAIYF
-	TRBD2	TRBV4-2	TRBJ2-3	TGTGCCAGCAGCCGGTTTGGGACTAGCGCGGCCACAGATACGCCGTATTTT	CASSRFGTSAATDTPYF
-	-	TRBV6-1	TRBJ1-1	TGTGCCAGCAGTGATACGGGACAAGTGAACACTGAAGCTTTCTTT	CASSDTGQVNTEAFF
-	TRBD2	TRBV13	TRBJ2-7	TGTGCCAGCAGCCATGGGACTAGCGGGAGTTGGTACGAGCAGTACTTC	CASSHGTSGSWYEQYF
-	-	TRBV2	TRBJ1-1	TGTGCCAGCATCCCCGACAGCATGAACACTGAAGCTTTCTTT	CASIPDSMNTEAFF
-	TRBD1	TRBV28	TRBJ2-7	TGTGCCAGCAGTTTCCTGCTGGCTCTACAGGGGCGACACAACGAGCAGTACTTC	CASSFLLALQGRHNEQYF
-	-	TRBV4-3	TRBJ1-4	TGCGCCAGCAGCCAAGCAGGTTATAATGAAAAACTGTTTTTT	CASSQAGYNEKLFF
-	TRBD2	TRBV4-2	TRBJ2-5	TGTGCCAGCAGCCAAGATAATAACCGACTAGCTCTAGGAGAGACCCAGTACTTC	CASSQDNNRLALGETQYF
-	TRBD2	TRBV28	TRBJ2-7	TGTGCCAGCTACAGTAGCGGGAGCCGGGCCGAGCAGTACTTC	CASYSSGSRAEQYF
-	-	TRBV10-3	TRBJ2-7	TGTGCCATCACCGAGGGGGTTGACTACGAGCAGTACTTC	CAITEGVDYEQYF
once	TRBD2	TRBV6-4	TRBJ2-1	TGTGCCAGCAGTGAGGGACTAGCGGATTACAATGAGCAGTTCTTC	CASSEGLADYNEQFF
-	-	TRBV10-3	TRBJ2-3	TGTGCCAGTCGGCAGGGGATTTCGGGCACAGATACGCAGTATTTT	CASRQGISGTDTQYF
-	-	TRBV6-5	TRBJ1-1	TGTGCCAGCAGCCCGCAGGGTAACACTGAAGCTTTCTTT	CASSPQGNTEAFF
-	TRBD1	TRBV27	TRBJ2-7	TGTGCCAGCGGCGACAGGGCGGACTACGAGCAGTACTTC	CASGDRADYEQYF
-	TRBD2	TRBV25-1	TRBJ2-7	TGTGCCAGCAGTCGGGCGGGAGTGGAACCCTACGAGCAGTACTTC	CASSRAGVEPYEQYF
few	-	TRBV9	TRBJ1-3	TGTGCCAGCAGCCGGGCGGGTTCCGGAAACACCATATATTTT	CASSRAGSGNTIYF
few	TRBD2	TRBV29-1	TRBJ2-3	TGCAGCGTTGAAAGCGGGAGCCGGGAAGATACGCAGTATTTT	CSVESGSREDTQYF
-	-	TRBV25-1	TRBJ2-7	TGTGCCAGCAGGCGACTAAACTACGAGCAGTACTTC	CASRRLNYEQYF
-	TRBD2	TRBV19	TRBJ2-1	TGTGCCAGTAGTATAACGGGATCCCGGGAGGACGAGCAGTTCTTC	CASSITGSREDEQFF
-	TRBD1	TRBV2	TRBJ2-6	TGTGCCAGCAGCAAACAGGGGAGACCTGGGGCCAACGTCCTGACTTTC	CASSKQGRPGANVLTF
-	-	TRBV7-9	TRBJ2-5	TGTGCCAGCAGCTTAAGGGGTATGACCCAGTACTTC	CASSLRGMTQYF
-	TRBD1	TRBV15	TRBJ1-1	TGTGCCACCAGCAGAGCGGTTGGACAGGGGAACGCTGAAGCTTTCTTT	CATSRAVGQGNAEAFF